The T cell receptor (beta chain) under discussion was sequenced for a study of shared clonotypes between healthy human individuals. Some clones are missing from TCRdb's copy, which holds only in-frame ones; the method was immunoSEQ multiplex PCR. The sample yields 300,000 to 350,000 clones, over 70% seen once. In this sample, this clone turned up a few times. Its antigen is unknown. Whole-study findings and limits: Naive subsets tended to show greater estimated richness than memory subsets. Shared clonotypes across all four donors exceeded non-shared ones in generation probability.

Among the donors, all were Caucasian adults who lived in Nashville, Tennessee. Germline CDR1 SGHRS, CDR2 YFSETQ. V dropped 5 bases and J dropped 2; count of bases not matched to a gene: 9. The CDR3 has 16 residues. V usage is TRBV5-1 and J usage is TRBJ2-1; 8 bases map to TRBD1. Material: memory CD4+ T cells sorted from blood. Subset meaning: CD45RA-negative fraction. The origin of this receptor is a man aged 25-45 years in good health. CDR3 residues: CASRKGDRGTYNEQFF. The CDR3, as DNA: TGCGCCAGCAGAAAAGGAGACAGGGGCACCTACAATGAGCAGTTCTTC.